A selection of T cell receptor beta chains follows, all from one sample in a study of high-grade serous ovarian cancer treatment subgroups. Profiled with immunoSEQ multiplex PCR; TCRdb holds only in-frame clones, not every one. Here the sample spans more than 7,500 clones, roughly nine tenths being singletons. Material: tumor tissue. These receptors originate from a human donor with high-grade serous ovarian cancer. CDR3s include the opening cysteine and the closing phenylalanine or tryptophan. A D gene is named only where the DNA matches it firmly. Not every row has a clone size; where given, it reads once, few, many or a size class.

>TRBV2|.|TRBJ2-1|once
CASIQDGPNEQFF
TGTGCCAGCATCCAGGACGGACCGAATGAGCAGTTCTTC
>TRBV6-6|.|TRBJ2-7|once
CASSYLNAGTNEQYF
TGTGCCAGCAGTTACCTCAATGCGGGTACCAACGAGCAGTACTTC
>TRBV5-4|.|TRBJ1-1|.
CASTRGGNTEAFF
TGTGCCAGCACCCGAGGGGGGAACACTGAAGCTTTCTTT
>TRBV9|.|TRBJ2-1|.
CASSVGRRTTYNEQFF
TGTGCCAGCAGCGTAGGGCGGCGCACTACCTACAATGAGCAGTTCTTC
>TRBV28|TRBD1|TRBJ1-5|few
CASSPRYRGWSQPQHF
TGTGCCAGCAGTCCCCGCTACAGGGGATGGAGTCAGCCCCAGCATTTT
>TRBV18|.|TRBJ2-1|.
CASSLPGTEYNEQFF
TGTGCCAGCTCACTCCCCGGGACGGAGTACAATGAGCAGTTCTTC
>TRBV7-2|TRBD2|TRBJ2-3|.
CASSLEASGSRRDTQYF
TGTGCCAGCAGCTTAGAGGCTAGCGGGAGTCGGAGAGATACGCAGTATTTT
>TRBV4-2|TRBD2|TRBJ2-5|.
CASSLGSPGASGGATETQYF
TGTGCCAGCAGCCTCGGATCCCCGGGGGCTAGCGGGGGGGCCACAGAGACCCAGTACTTC
>TRBV30|TRBD1|TRBJ1-1|.
CACHEKGQGRYAFF
TGTGCCTGTCACGAAAAGGGACAGGGAAGATACGCTTTCTTT
>TRBV2|TRBD1|TRBJ2-7|.
CASTGTGGLEQYF
TGTGCCAGCACGGGGACAGGGGGCTTAGAGCAGTACTTC
>TRBV6-9|.|TRBJ2-5|.
CASSPPRRMGRVETQYF
TGTGCCAGCAGTCCTCCCCGGCGAATGGGCAGGGTTGAGACCCAGTACTTC
>TRBV28|.|TRBJ2-7|.
CASIRGERSYEQYF
TGTGCCAGCATCCGAGGGGAGCGCTCCTACGAGCAGTACTTC
>TRBV6-1|.|TRBJ1-6|.
CASRTGLDSPLHF
TGTGCCAGCAGGACAGGACTAGATTCACCCCTCCACTTT
>TRBV7-2|.|TRBJ2-2|.
CASSHLFRGTGELFF
TGTGCCAGCAGCCACCTCTTTAGAGGCACCGGGGAGCTGTTTTTT
>TRBV14|TRBD2|TRBJ2-3|.
CASSLAVREGPTDTQYF
TGTGCCAGCAGCCTAGCCGTGCGGGAGGGCCCGACAGATACGCAGTATTTT
>TRBV15|.|TRBJ2-1|once
CATSRDLDPAYNEQFF
TGTGCCACCAGCAGAGATTTGGACCCTGCCTACAATGAGCAGTTCTTC
>TRBV14|.|TRBJ2-1|.
CASSQDSRDIGPRVYNEQFF
TGTGCCAGCAGCCAAGATTCTCGGGACATCGGCCCACGGGTTTACAATGAGCAGTTCTTC
>TRBV29-1|.|TRBJ2-1|.
CSVEDPRTGDRLGANEQFF
TGCAGCGTTGAAGATCCCCGGACCGGTGACAGGTTAGGGGCCAATGAGCAGTTCTTC
>TRBV27|.|TRBJ1-5|.
CASSLSAGRGGNQPQHF
TGTGCCAGCAGTTTATCGGCAGGCAGGGGAGGTAATCAGCCCCAGCATTTT
>TRBV7-2|.|TRBJ1-2|.
CASSLAPAGHGYTF
TGTGCCAGCAGCTTAGCGCCGGCAGGGCATGGCTACACCTTC
>TRBV4-2|.|TRBJ2-3|.
CASSSRTADTQYF
TGTGCCAGCAGCTCCAGGACCGCAGATACGCAGTATTTT
>TRBV30|TRBD1|TRBJ1-2|.
CAWTHGGTGVPNYGYTF
TGTGCCTGGACCCATGGAGGGACAGGGGTCCCTAACTATGGCTACACCTTC
>TRBV4-3|TRBD1|TRBJ2-2|.
CASSQNPQGAGTGELFF
TGCGCCAGCAGCCAAAACCCACAGGGGGCAGGGACCGGGGAGCTGTTTTTT
>TRBV6-5|.|TRBJ1-3|.
CASSRRQSENTIYF
TGTGCCAGCAGCCGGAGACAGTCGGAAAACACCATATATTTT
>TRBV5-1|.|TRBJ1-6|few
CASSSGLDTPLHF
TGCGCCAGCAGCTCAGGCCTTGATACACCCCTCCACTTT